The clone carrying this T cell receptor beta chain was counted between two and nine times. Its specificity is not known. CDR1 is SGDLS and CDR2 is YYNGEE in the germline V gene. Deletions cut 0 bases from V and 4 bases from J, with 7 bases between. The CDR3 is made up of 13 amino acids. This sample was included in a study of T cells after yellow fever vaccination. Study-wide points: Peaking faster, on day 5 versus 15, the secondary response was nonetheless weaker. There was a possibility that FACS-sorted repertoires contained abundant clonotypes contaminating from the bulk population.

From the 5' RACE reads, TCRdb called clonotypes with MiXCR, one entry per CDR3 protein. Among hundreds of thousands of distinct CDR3 sequences listed, approximately 21% were seen once. This rearrangement joins TRBV9 to TRBJ2-5; no definite D call. This specimen was PBMCs, taken 15 days after the yellow fever booster vaccination. This sequence was found in a young man who received the YFV17D yellow fever vaccine. Written as DNA, the CDR3 is TGTGCCAGCAGCGTAGCCCCGCCAGAGACCCAGTACTTC. It is translated as CASSVAPPETQYF.